The 30 T cell receptor beta chains below come from one sample, sequenced in a study of cytomegalovirus exposure and HLA in healthy donors. The PCR used 60 Vbeta and 13 Jbeta primers. Generated by immunoSEQ multiplex PCR, the TCRdb table keeps only in-frame clones and is missing some. There are 200,000 or so clones in the sample; roughly four fifths occur only once, and 2.7% lies in the top ten. Sequencing was performed on PBMCs. Receptor source: a woman in her 40s in good health and CMV-seronegative.

This chain joins TRBV29-1 and TRBJ2-3; the match to TRBD2 covers 13 bases. This CDR3 has 14 residues. The germline V gene encodes CDR1 SQVTM and CDR2 ANQGSEA. Trimming took 7 bases from V and 2 from J; bases not matched to a gene: 3. The CDR3 sequence: CSGGLAGTTDTQYF. As DNA, the CDR3 is TGCAGCGGGGGACTAGCGGGGACCACAGATACGCAGTATTTT.

The rearrangement links TRBV28 to TRBJ1-5; 9 bases are a match to TRBD1. CDR1 is MDHEN, CDR2 SYDVKM, per germline. The CDR3 is 15 amino acids. Unmatched junction bases numbered 4, after V lost 2 bases and J lost 5 bases. Here the CDR3 reads CASSLGGQGDQPQHF. DNA of the CDR3: TGTGCCAGCAGTTTAGGGGGACAGGGTGATCAGCCCCAGCATTTT.

The chain carries TRBV6-6 and TRBJ2-7; 8 nucleotides line up with TRBD1. The germline CDR1 and CDR2 sequences are MNHNY and SVGAGI (reference sequence). The CDR3 sequence is 13 residues long. Trimming cost V 1 base and J 6 bases; bases outside gene matches: 2. DNA of the CDR3: TGTGCCAGCAGTTACTTCCAGGGGGCCGAGCAGTACTTC. It translates to CASSYFQGAEQYF.

This rearrangement joins TRBV19 to TRBJ2-7; D might be TRBD2 (6 bases). Germline V gives CDR1 LNHDA, CDR2 SQIVND (reference sequence). The V and J ends lost 6 bases and 3 bases respectively, with 12 bases between them. The CDR3 has 13 residues. DNA of the CDR3: TGTGCCAGTAGCTCCGGGACTTACTACGAGCAGTACTTC. This gives the protein CASSSGTYYEQYF. Filled out from reference TRBV19 and TRBJ2-7, the complete variable domain reads DGGITQSPKYLFRKEGQNVTLSCEQNLNHDAMYWYRQDPGQGLRLIYYSQIVNDFQKGDIAEGYSVSREKKESFPLTVTSAQKNPTAFYLCASSSGTYYEQYFGPGTRLTVT.

The chain combines TRBV30 with TRBJ2-1; 10 bases align to TRBD2. Trimming took 0 bases from V and 4 from J; bases not matched to a gene: 6. Germline V gives CDR1 GTSNPN, CDR2 SVGIG (reference sequence). This CDR3 contains 16 residues. This chain's CDR3 is CAWSVLTSGTYNEQFF. CDR3 nucleotide sequence: TGTGCCTGGAGTGTACTAACTAGCGGGACGTACAATGAGCAGTTCTTC.

The V call is TRBV18, the J call TRBJ1-3; D is undetermined. Trimming stripped 6 bases from V and 0 bases from J, with 15 bases between. The V gene's germline CDR1 is KGHSH and CDR2 LQKENI. The CDR3 is 16 residues long. The DNA for the CDR3 is TGTGCCAGCTCCCCCGCGTACGGGAACTCTGGAAACACCATATATTTT. It specifies CASSPAYGNSGNTIYF.

The V call is TRBV29-1, the J call TRBJ1-1; D not certain. V dropped 7 bases and J dropped 1 base, with 13 bases sitting between them. The length of the CDR3 is 13 residues. In germline, CDR1 is SQVTM, CDR2 ANQGSEA. CDR3 sequence: CSAATPENTEAFF. CDR3 sequence (DNA): TGCAGCGCTGCGACACCCGAGAACACTGAAGCTTTCTTT. Full variable domain (missing parts from reference TRBV29-1 and TRBJ1-1): SAVISQKPSRDICQRGTSLTIQCQVDSQVTMMFWYRQQPGQSLTLIATANQGSEATYESGFVIDKFPISRPNLTFSTLTVSNMSPEDSSIYLCSAATPENTEAFFGQGTRLTVV.

The V call is TRBV27, the J call TRBJ2-7; 14 bases align to TRBD2. The CDR3 covers 15 residues. The germline CDR1 and CDR2 sequences are MNHEY and SMNVEV (reference sequence). V was clipped by 6 bases and J by 4 bases; unmatched bases: 5. The CDR3 coding sequence is TGTGCCAGCAGGGTCGGGACTAGCGGGAGTTACGAGCAGTACTTC. Translating gives CASRVGTSGSYEQYF.

The genes are TRBV29-1 and TRBJ1-1, with D possibly TRBD1 on 6 matching bases. Trimming took 2 bases from V and 1 from J, leaving 17 bases between them. CDR1 and CDR2 from the germline V gene are SQVTM and ANQGSEA. The CDR3 sequence is 16 residues long. CDR3 nucleotide sequence: TGCAGCGTTGAAACCTACCCGGACAGAAGGAACACTGAAGCTTTCTTT. Protein: CSVETYPDRRNTEAFF.

The rearrangement uses TRBV2 and TRBJ2-3; no clear D gene. This CDR3 has 12 amino acids. Looked up from germline, CDR1 is SNHLY and CDR2 is FYNNEI. V shed 8 bases and J shed 2 bases, with 8 bases lying between them. The DNA for the CDR3 is TGTGCCAGCGGGCACCCCACAGATACGCAGTATTTT. Its translation: CASGHPTDTQYF. Full variable domain (outside the CDR3, taken from reference TRBV2 and TRBJ2-3): EPEVTQTPSHQVTQMGQEVILRCVPISNHLYFYWYRQILGQKVEFLVSFYNNEISEKSEIFDDQFSVERPDGSNFTLKIRSTKLEDSAMYFCASGHPTDTQYFGPGTRLTVL.

V usage is TRBV29-1 and J usage is TRBJ1-1; 7 bases map to TRBD1. The ends lost 5 bases at V and 3 bases at J; junction bases unmatched: 9. Germline V gene sequence: CDR1 SQVTM, CDR2 ANQGSEA. The CDR3 is 14 amino acids. The CDR3, as DNA: TGCAGCGTTAACAGGGGCCGCATGGACACTGAAGCTTTCTTT. This codes for CSVNRGRMDTEAFF.

The chain has TRBV6-1 and TRBJ1-2; 9 bases agree with TRBD1. Trimming removed 0 bases from V and 3 bases from J; junction bases left unmatched: 20. CDR1 is MNHNS, CDR2 SASEGT, per germline. The CDR3 has 21 amino acids. The CDR3 DNA follows: TGTGCCAGCAGTGAAGCGCCCACGAGAGGCGGCCAACAGGGGGCCTACTATGGCTACACCTTC. Protein: CASSEAPTRGGQQGAYYGYTF.

In its sample, this clone was seen once. This chain connects TRBV7-3 to TRBJ2-5, with a tentative D call TRBD1 (5 bases). This CDR3 comprises 14 residues. Germline V CDR1 and CDR2: SGHTA, FQGTGA. The ends were cut back, 2 bases at V and 2 bases at J, with 9 bases in the middle. The CDR3 DNA reads as TGTGCCAGCAGCTTAGGTGCAGGGCAAGAGACCCAGTACTTC. Protein: CASSLGAGQETQYF. The full variable domain, completed using reference TRBV7-3 and TRBJ2-5, is GAGVSQTPSNKVTEKGKYVELRCDPISGHTALYWYRQSLGQGPEFLIYFQGTGAADDSGLPNDRFFAVRPEGSVSTLKIQRTERGDSAVYLCASSLGAGQETQYFGPGTRLLVL.

This clone turned up a few times. The chain links TRBV27 to TRBJ2-2; the D is unclear. Germline V gene sequence: CDR1 MNHEY, CDR2 SMNVEV (reference sequence). Trimming shortened V by 6 bases and J by 8 bases, and 10 bases separated the two germline ends. This CDR3 spans 12 amino acids. The CDR3 nucleotides are TGTGCCAGCAGAGCTACGTGGGGGGAGCTGTTTTTT. Its protein is CASRATWGELFF.

This chain connects TRBV9 to TRBJ1-2, with 11 bases aligning to TRBD1. This CDR3 is built from 15 residues. J lost 8 bases, V lost 0 bases, and 6 bases had no gene match. Germline-derived CDR1 and CDR2 are SGDLS and YYNGEE. CDR3 loop: CASSVEDRGRYGYTF. CDR3 DNA sequence: TGTGCCAGCAGCGTAGAGGACAGGGGGCGATACGGCTACACCTTC.

This clone appeared a few times. The chain employs TRBV13 and TRBJ2-2; 10 bases align to TRBD2. The V gene's germline CDR1 is PRHDT and CDR2 FYEKMQ (reference sequence). The CDR3 covers 17 residues. Trimming removed 5 bases from V and 3 bases from J; junction bases left unmatched: 9. CDR3 sequence reads: CASSRLSGRADTGELFF. In DNA form, the CDR3 reads TGTGCCAGCAGCCGACTGAGCGGGAGGGCCGACACCGGGGAGCTGTTTTTT.

This clone was counted once. This rearrangement joins TRBV5-1 to TRBJ2-1; weak D call: TRBD2 (5 bases). Trimming cost V 5 bases and J 0 bases, with 6 bases left between them. In germline, CDR1 is SGHRS, CDR2 YFSETQ. The CDR3 totals 13 residues. The CDR3 nucleotides read TGCGCCAGCAGGGAGGCCTCCTACAATGAGCAGTTCTTC. Protein product: CASREASYNEQFF. The entire variable domain, with the rest obtained from reference TRBV5-1 and TRBJ2-1, is as follows: KAGVTQTPRYLIKTRGQQVTLSCSPISGHRSVSWYQQTPGQGLQFLFEYFSETQRNKGNFPGRFSGRQFSNSRSEMNVSTLELGDSALYLCASREASYNEQFFGPGTRLTVL.

The gene calls are TRBV6-4 and TRBJ1-2, with a tentative D call TRBD1 (5 bases). From germline, CDR1 is MRHNA and CDR2 SNTAGT. This CDR3 has 14 residues. The V end was cut by 3 bases, the J end by 1 base, with 9 bases between. DNA for the CDR3: TGTGCCAGCAGTGATGGGCAGGGTAACTATGGCTACACCTTC. This translates into CASSDGQGNYGYTF.

In regard to this clone: Other nucleotide sequences in the sample specify the same CDR3. The chain is built from TRBV6-6 and TRBJ2-1, with 7 positions matching TRBD2. Losses at the gene ends were 5 bases for V and 8 bases for J; bases not matched to a gene: 15. Germline loops: CDR1 MNHNY, CDR2 SVGAGI (reference sequence). The CDR3 has 16 residues. Written as DNA, the CDR3 is TGTGCCAGCAGTAACCCGGGGGGACCACTAGGCGATGAGCAGTTCTTC. This codes for CASSNPGGPLGDEQFF.

The V gene is TRBV7-9, the J gene TRBJ2-4, with 9 bases identical to TRBD1. V gave up 5 bases and J gave up 8 bases; unmatched junction bases: 7. CDR1 is SEHNR and CDR2 is FQNEAQ in the germline V gene (reference sequence). The length of the CDR3 is 14 residues. As DNA, the CDR3 is TGTGCCAGCAGCCTGGGACAGGGAACGCACATTCAGTACTTC. Protein: CASSLGQGTHIQYF.

The rearrangement joins TRBV9 to TRBJ1-2; 7 positions agree with TRBD1. The trim removed 0 bases at V and 5 bases at J, leaving 4 bases unmatched. Germline CDR1 is SGDLS and CDR2 is YYNGEE. The CDR3 loop spans 14 amino acids. The CDR3 reads CASSVATGEYGYTF. The CDR3 bases are TGTGCCAGCAGCGTAGCTACAGGGGAGTATGGCTACACCTTC.

The chain couples TRBV4-1 to TRBJ2-2, with 11 bases lining up with TRBD2. The CDR3 contains 17 residues. Germline V CDR1 and CDR2: MGHRA, YSYEKL. Germline trimming cut 1 base from V and 2 bases from J; bases unmatched to any gene: 3. CDR3 in amino acids: CASSQGLAGINTGELFF. In nucleotides, the CDR3 is TGCGCCAGCAGCCAAGGACTAGCGGGGATAAACACCGGGGAGCTGTTTTTT.

The genes are TRBV7-9 and TRBJ2-2; D not certain. Germline CDR1 SEHNR, CDR2 FQNEAQ (reference sequence). The CDR3 loop spans 15 amino acids. V lost 5 bases to trimming and J lost 6 bases, with 16 bases between them. CDR3 sequence: CASSPGSEDSGELFF. In DNA, the CDR3 is TGTGCCAGCAGCCCCGGGTCCGAGGATTCCGGGGAGCTGTTTTTT.

The chain couples TRBV5-1 to TRBJ2-3; D is perhaps TRBD1 (5 bases). With 5 bases removed from V and 2 bases from J, the gap between germline ends came to 12 bases. The CDR3 has 14 residues. CDR1 and CDR2 from the germline V gene are SGHRS and YFSETQ. This chain's CDR3 is CASRWIGATDTQYF. CDR3 bases: TGCGCCAGCAGGTGGATTGGGGCCACAGATACGCAGTATTTT.

V is TRBV5-6 and J is TRBJ2-1; D perhaps matches TRBD1 (6 bases). Germline V gene sequence: CDR1 SGHDT, CDR2 YYEEEE. The CDR3 has 14 residues. Trimming cost V 0 bases and J 2 bases, with 6 bases left between them. The CDR3 DNA reads TGTGCCAGCAGCTTGGCAGGGGCCTACAATGAGCAGTTCTTC. It encodes CASSLAGAYNEQFF.

This clone was seen once. This chain links TRBV5-6 with TRBJ1-2, with a possible D match to TRBD1 (5 bases). The CDR3 loop spans 14 amino acids. V shed 4 bases and J shed 4 bases, with 14 bases lying between them. Germline CDR1 reads SGHDT; CDR2 reads YYEEEE. The CDR3 region is CASSRSLGGYGYTF. The DNA for the CDR3 is TGTGCCAGCAGCCGCTCCCTGGGGGGCTATGGCTACACCTTC.

The chain is built from TRBV28 and TRBJ1-6; D unclear. Germline CDR1 reads MDHEN; CDR2 reads SYDVKM. Trimming took off 5 bases at V and 14 bases at J, with 10 bases between the two ends. The CDR3 runs 11 residues. The CDR3 DNA reads TGTGCCAGCAGTCCAGGATTAGCCCTCCACTTT. It yields the protein CASSPGLALHF.

As DNA, the CDR3 is TGTGCCAGCAGACAGACGCCGCACTCTGGAAACACCATATATTTT. Translating gives CASRQTPHSGNTIYF. This chain connects TRBV7-8 to TRBJ1-3; D is uncertain. V was shortened by 6 bases and J by 0 bases, with 12 bases between the two germline ends. This CDR3 is built from 15 residues. Germline V CDR1 and CDR2: SGHVS, FQNEAQ.

This clone came up once. The chain has TRBV5-6 and TRBJ1-1, with D unresolved. Germline values: CDR1 SGHDT, CDR2 YYEEEE. Trimming removed 1 base from V and 2 bases from J, with 9 bases in between. The CDR3 is 14 amino acids. CDR3 sequence: CASSLYVSNTEAFF. As DNA, the CDR3 is TGTGCCAGCAGCTTGTATGTTAGTAACACTGAAGCTTTCTTT.

The rearrangement uses TRBV12-2 and TRBJ2-1; TRBD1 is the table's D call, not checked against the DNA. TRBV12-2 constitutes a pseudogene. The CDR3 totals 19 residues. CDR3 region: CASRLDIRAGGESYNEQFF. In DNA form, the CDR3 reads TGTGCAAGTCGCTTAGATATACGGGCAGGGGGTGAGTCCTACAATGAGCAGTTCTTC.